Given below is one T cell receptor beta chain in context. Its target is unknown. This record comes from a study of OX40 agonist ivuxolimab in advanced cancers. About the study: The study gave patients intravenous ivuxolimab at 0.01 to 10 mg/kg every 2 weeks. Every patient in dose escalation had hepatocellular carcinoma, melanoma, renal cell or head and neck cancer. The study, taken as a whole, reports: Some of the nonresponding patients also showed low levels of normalized T-cell clonal expansion. Both blood CD4+ and CD8+ T cells showed clonal growth by week 6 at 0.1 to 3.0 mg/kg.

Looked up from germline, CDR1 is LGHNA and CDR2 is YNFKEQ. This CDR3 has 16 residues. V lost 4 bases and J lost 3; bases outside the gene matches: 7. Profiling relied on immunoSEQ multiplex PCR, and the TCRdb table lists in-frame clones only, not all of them. This sample carries around 41,000 clones, approximately 91% of them seen once, and the ten largest clones take about 14%. The chain has TRBV4-2 and TRBJ2-4; 9 nucleotides line up with TRBD1. The sample here was CD4+ or CD8+ T cells sorted from blood, taken in a trial of the OX40 agonist ivuxolimab. This receptor was taken from an adult with an advanced solid tumor such as melanoma, head and neck, liver or kidney cancer. CDR3 loop: CASSLKTGGGKNIQYF. For the CDR3, the DNA is TGTGCCAGCAGCCTAAAGACAGGGGGGGGCAAAAACATTCAGTACTTC.